This record looks at one T cell receptor beta chain sequence and its context. Its target is not known. The data stem from a study of cytomegalovirus exposure and HLA in healthy donors. Findings of the study overall: In a later analysis, CMV-associated beta chains were mostly HLA-associated, it appeared. Rarity characterized most TCR sequences, yet some public TCRs appeared in many donors.

Primers included in the PCR were 60 Vbeta and 13 Jbeta primers. In the original processing: It was a later analysis that counted roughly 80 million unique TCR beta chains, of which 8.5 million to 12 million were shared. TCRdb's table, derived via immunoSEQ multiplex PCR, lists solely in-frame clones and lacks some. D and trimming were read from the DNA, whereas the V and J calls and clone size are those reported in that table. The sample has some 96,000 clones. Sequencing was done on a sample of PBMCs. The source is a woman in her twenties or thirties in good health and CMV-seronegative.

CDR3 DNA: TGCGCCAGCAGCTTGGAGGGTAGCGGGAGGCCGAACACCGGGGAGCTGTTTTTT. Residues: CASSLEGSGRPNTGELFF. The chain uses TRBV5-1 and TRBJ2-2; 10 bases align to TRBD2. V shed 0 bases and J 0 bases; nucleotides not matched to a gene: 5. The CDR3 is 18 amino acids. Germline CDR1 SGHRS, CDR2 YFSETQ.